Following are 4 T cell receptor beta chains from one sample sequenced in a study of tumor-infiltrating lymphocytes in primary liver carcinoma. The authors made TCR beta cDNA from approximately 500 ng total RNA with a constant-region primer. Modified slightly, ARM-PCR produced TCR beta libraries over three nested multiplex PCR rounds. A C-beta reverse primer was combined with TRBV1-TRBV30 forward primers in the first two PCR rounds, and each round had 9 to 10 cycles. TCRdb passed the multiplex PCR reads through MiXCR, listing each CDR3 protein once. The repertoire holds about 99,000 distinct CDR3 sequences, with about 70% as singletons. Bulk tissue was left unsorted, and RNA and DNA were co-extracted from roughly 20-30 mg of it. The sequenced material came from liver tumor tissue from sampling region 5. As for subset: tumor region T5, tumor centre. These receptors were obtained from a woman between 55 and 75 years old with primary liver carcinoma and hepatitis B virus infection.

For this clonotype: This sequence may be a read error, since a much larger clone differs from it by one base. V is TRBV7-9 and J is TRBJ2-2, with 8 bases aligning to TRBD2. This CDR3 has 14 residues. CDR1 is SEHNR, CDR2 FQNEAQ, per germline (reference sequence). The CDR3 reads CTGTSGSFTGELFF. In DNA, the CDR3 is TGTACCGGCACAAGCGGGAGCTTCACCGGGGAGCTGTTTTTT.

This clonotype was observed at least ten times. V is TRBV6-5 and J is TRBJ1-5; a possible D gene is TRBD1 (6 bases). Germline V gene sequence: CDR1 MNHEY, CDR2 SVGAGI. This CDR3 spans 14 amino acids. Between the trimmed V and J ends, which lost 6 bases and 3 bases, there was a span of 12 bases. The CDR3, as DNA: TGTGCCAGCAGCCGACAGGACTCCAATCAGCCCCAGCATTTT. It specifies CASSRQDSNQPQHF.

With regard to this clonotype: Given the absence of the conserved phenylalanine or tryptophan at the CDR3 end, a read error is likely. Because the CDR3's place on the DNA is in doubt, the DNA is left out and the CDR3 is given as listed by TCRdb. The chain joins TRBV11-2 to TRBJ2-1; TRBD2 is the table's D call and was not checked against the DNA. Germline CDR1 and CDR2: SGHAT and FQNNGV. The CDR3 is 15 residues long, ends included. The CDR3 sequence is CASSLPGLWDNELFL.

Notes on this clonotype: The CDR3 ends on some other residue instead of the conserved phenylalanine or tryptophan, so this is likely a read error. The genes are TRBV11-2 and TRBJ1-2; D not resolved. The germline gives CDR1 SGHAT, CDR2 FQNNGV. The CDR3 loop spans 13 amino acids. The CDR3 DNA reads as TGTGCCAGCAACCCGACTCATAACTGTGGCTACACCATC. It is translated as CASNPTHNCGYTI.